Following are 3 T cell receptor beta chains from one sample sequenced in a study of cytomegalovirus exposure and HLA in healthy donors. TCRdb's copy holds only in-frame clones and misses some; the assay was immunoSEQ multiplex PCR. Here the sample spans roughly 80,000 clones, roughly 93% being singletons. Sequenced: PBMCs. These receptors all stem from a young man in good health and CMV-seronegative.

The chain joins TRBV25-1 to TRBJ1-1, with 7 bases fitting TRBD1. CDR3 length: 13 residues. Germline trimming cut 8 bases from V and 1 base from J; bases unmatched to any gene: 4. CDR1 and CDR2 from the germline V gene are MGHDK and SYGVNS. As DNA, the CDR3 is TGTGCCAGCTGCCAGGGGGAGAACACTGAAGCTTTCTTT. Protein sequence: CASCQGENTEAFF.

The CDR3 sequence: CASSPQLAGSSYEQYF. CDR3 bases: TGTGCCAGCAGCCCCCAATTAGCGGGTAGCTCCTACGAGCAGTACTTC. The chain recombines TRBV4-2 with TRBJ2-7; TRBD2 aligns across 7 bases. This CDR3 comprises 16 residues. Germline values: CDR1 LGHNA, CDR2 YNFKEQ. The ends lost 4 bases at V and 0 bases at J; junction bases unmatched: 9.

The genes are TRBV4-1 and TRBJ1-2; 8 nucleotides align to TRBD1. This CDR3 is 16 amino acids long. Per germline, CDR1 MGHRA and CDR2 YSYEKL. J lost 2 bases, V lost 3 bases, and 8 bases had no gene match. CDR3 DNA: TGCGCCAGCAGCCAGGGGGGGGACAGGATAAACTATGGCTACACCTTC. Encoded protein: CASSQGGDRINYGYTF.